Included here is one TCR beta chain sequence, with context. Its cognate antigen is unknown. The data stem from a study of CD8+CD57+ T cells in acquired aplastic anemia. Background on the study: An average of about 3.2 ug of DNA was obtained from sorted CD4+ and CD8+ cells.

It was genomic DNA that served as the template for profiling TCR beta VDJ and CDR3. Each CDR3 protein gets one entry after TCRdb re-called the reads with MiXCR. There are around 230,000 distinct CDR3 sequences in the sample; over 55% occur only once, and about 29% lies in the top ten. The CDR3 is 17 amino acids. Per the germline V gene, CDR1 is LNHDA and CDR2 is SQIVND (reference sequence). V lost 3 bases and J lost 1, with 19 bases in between. Study-wide points: Patients and controls shared approximately 28 CD8+ CDR3 sequences. Controls and patients did not differ significantly in CD8+ Simpson's diversity.

This receptor was obtained from a human donor in good health. The sequenced material came from sorted CD4+, CD8+, or CD8+CD57+ T cells (not recorded which) from PBMCs. The chain uses TRBV19 and TRBJ2-7; D possibly corresponds to TRBD1 (6 bases). The CDR3 sequence: CASSIGAVGTMSYEQYF. Written as DNA, the CDR3 is TGTGCCAGTAGTATTGGGGCGGTCGGGACAATGTCCTACGAGCAGTACTTC.